A selection of T cell receptor beta chains follows, all from one sample in a study of monozygotic twins with inflammatory bowel disease. After re-calling the 5' RACE reads, TCRdb lists one entry per CDR3 protein, DNA absent. Here the sample table reports more than 300,000 distinct CDR3 sequences. Source material: blood. Source of these receptors: a human donor with ulcerative colitis or Crohn's disease, or a healthy co-twin of an affected twin (not recorded which). Both conserved end residues are part of each CDR3. Each record gives: V gene, CDR3 length, J gene, CDR3 protein.

TRBV5-1,17,TRBJ2-1,CASSLAFRGGLDNEQFF
TRBV18,14,TRBJ1-1,CASSPGVVGTEAFF
TRBV7-2,11,TRBJ2-7,CASSNRYEQYF
TRBV6-5,18,TRBJ2-1,CASSFTPISGTTYNEQFF
TRBV30,13,TRBJ2-5,CAWSGGALKTQYF
TRBV9,14,TRBJ2-7,CASSPGLTAYEQYF
TRBV20-1,15,TRBJ2-1,CSATFYRGRGNEQFF
TRBV5-1,16,TRBJ2-1,CASSLAQTLDYNEQFF
TRBV6-1,18,TRBJ1-3,CASSPGTGGAGSGNTIYF
TRBV4-2,17,TRBJ1-6,CASSQDGTGIFRSPLHF
TRBV6-2/TRBV6-3,14,TRBJ2-7,CASTYSTDAYEQYF
TRBV6-2/TRBV6-3,14,TRBJ2-1,CASSLAGVASEQFF
TRBV5-1,19,TRBJ2-7,CASSLASAGPNLKIYEQYF
TRBV4-1,15,TRBJ2-7,CASSPLAGGLHEQYF
TRBV9,15,TRBJ1-1,CASSVVELGNTEAFF
TRBV15,15,TRBJ2-5,CATSRGGLEAVAQYF
TRBV19,14,TRBJ1-4,CASSNGDRLERMFF
TRBV9,13,TRBJ1-1,CASSAQGWTEAFF
TRBV10-3,12,TRBJ2-7,CAIRRESYEQYF
TRBV20-1,14,TRBJ1-5,CSARLGGGQQPQHF
TRBV30,13,TRBJ1-5,CAWSVDGAQPQHF
TRBV9,14,TRBJ1-1,CASSVAFGAGGAFF
TRBV18,14,TRBJ2-7,CASSPGGAFYEQYF
TRBV12-3/TRBV12-4,15,TRBJ2-7,CASSSGGFPPYEQYF
TRBV6-5,13,TRBJ2-1,CASRWDYYNEQFF
TRBV5-1,15,TRBJ2-7,CASSLVAGGSYEQYF
TRBV3-1,16,TRBJ2-3,CASSLSLAGLTDTQYF
TRBV18,16,TRBJ1-5,CASSPPQTASNQPQHF
TRBV4-1,16,TRBJ1-2,CASSQGSGQGNYGYTF
TRBV19,15,TRBJ2-1,CASSTQLHRESEQFF
TRBV6-5,16,TRBJ2-6,CASSYYWGEGANVLTF
TRBV7-8,16,TRBJ2-5,CASSSGLAGVQETQYF
TRBV7-9,15,TRBJ2-1,CASSLGQGVYNEQFF
TRBV5-5,15,TRBJ2-1,CASSFPSGSYNEQFF
TRBV24-1,14,TRBJ1-5,CATSDSLGNQPQHF
TRBV5-4,15,TRBJ1-6,CASSGEFSYNSPLHF
TRBV9,14,TRBJ2-7,CASSVDPLGYEQYF
TRBV5-1,12,TRBJ2-3,CASRARGDTQYF
TRBV6-1,15,TRBJ1-1,CASRRGQGVSTEAFF
TRBV5-6,11,TRBJ2-1,CASSLDRERFF
TRBV7-2,15,TRBJ2-2,CASGLRLANTGELFF
TRBV29-1,13,TRBJ1-1,CSANGPAGTEAFF
TRBV7-8,17,TRBJ1-1,CASSLPRAGGMNTEAFF
TRBV5-4,13,TRBJ1-4,CASSRDSGEKLFF
TRBV7-9,14,TRBJ1-6,CASSLMAGNSPLHF
TRBV7-9,16,TRBJ2-7,CASSLYSSGGLYEQYF
TRBV4-2,15,TRBJ2-7,CASSQDTQSSYEQYF
TRBV20-1,13,TRBJ1-1,CSASRTGNTEAFF
TRBV28,17,TRBJ2-6,CASSSTSGNSGANVLTF
TRBV3-1,15,TRBJ2-7,CASSHRTSRNYEQYF
TRBV12-3/TRBV12-4,16,TRBJ2-1,CASSPRLAGGANEQFF
TRBV7-9,16,TRBJ1-1,CASSLGQLGVNTEAFF
TRBV5-6,15,TRBJ1-6,CASSLRSSYNSPLHF
TRBV5-1,16,TRBJ1-4,CASSLGRTPANEKLFF
TRBV4-3,13,TRBJ2-3,CASSRHITDTQYF